This T cell receptor (beta chain) was obtained from a study of memory CD4+ T cells and cytomegalovirus serostatus. Study-wide results and limits: Repertoires predicted CMV serostatus with median bootstrapped AUC of 0.95. Each of 65 to 75 CMV-associated TCRbeta sequences occurred in one to five individuals.

The sort gate was single viable CD3+CD4+CD8-CD45RO+ cells for memory CD4+ T cells. Donors' CMV status reflects serum IgG against pp150, pp28, p38, p52. The CDR3 contains 11 residues. The V gene lost 3 bases and the J gene lost 5 bases, with 8 bases spanning the gap. Germline assignment: CDR1 SQVTM and CDR2 ANQGSEA. Notes on this clone: Its antigen is undetermined.

Here immunoSEQ multiplex PCR was the method, and the copy in TCRdb shows in-frame clones only, minus some. The sample carries around 50,000 clones, 60% to 80% recorded once. Material: memory CD4+ T cells from blood. The source is an adult in good health and CMV-seronegative. This chain links TRBV29-1 with TRBJ2-7, with D hard to call. The CDR3 loop is CSVDRANEQYF. DNA of the CDR3: TGCAGCGTTGATAGGGCGAACGAGCAGTACTTC.